This T cell receptor (beta chain) appears in the sequencing data of a study of blood T cell repertoires in COVID-19 (dated by TCRdb to 2020 to 2021). Context from the whole study: Samples from collaborators originated in the United States, Italy and Spain and spanned both the acute and convalescent phases of COVID-19. The material from the prospective study consisted of cDNA or gDNA derived from T cells, B-cell-depleted T cells, or PBMCs. Deeply sampled blood TCRbeta repertoires from subjects exposed to, actively infected with, or recovered from COVID-19 were included in the dataset. The repertoires were released in a freely available public database intended as a resource for research on the immune response to SARS-CoV-2. The samples were drawn from two sources: the first 160 participants of the ongoing ImmuneRACE study, and 1,200 or so subjects contributed by 6 global collaborators. A de-identified subject ID, COVID-19 status, age in years and sex were almost always included in the sample metadata. Where available, HLA class I and class II types were taken from metadata supplied by the sample provider and were not determined by assay-based typing.

The study at large found these results: The amount of clinical and demographic metadata varied by source and participant and was provided uncurated.

As regards this clone: Its antigen target is currently unknown. No qualities accompany the bases; no much larger clone lies one base away.

At one collaborating source in Seattle, patients were enrolled during active infection and were followed longitudinally through the course of disease. Each collaborating institution followed its own protocols to collect whole blood in K2EDTA tubes. For TCRbeta analysis, collaborator samples were shipped as frozen whole blood, as isolated PBMCs, or as DNA extracted from either sample type. TCRbeta CDR3 regions were amplified from genomic DNA by means of the immunoSEQ Assay, a bias-controlled multiplex PCR. As for the original processing: Nucleated cell counts per sample were estimated from amplification of reference gene primers within the assay. To quantify the absolute abundance of each unique TCRbeta CDR3 rearrangement, sequence reads were collapsed and filtered. For each sample, productive Simpson clonality was calculated as the square root of Simpson's diversity index across productive rearrangements. As stored in TCRdb, this immuneACCESS dataset retains in-frame rearrangements with V and J assigned. A fraction of the clones does not appear; measured against another copy, unresolved V genes explain less than half of the discrepancy, and the remainder lacks a known reason. V and J calls and clone size are copied from that table; D and trimming were computed from the DNA. For this sample the table gives roughly 320,000 clones, of which around 89% were detected only once. 6.3% of the sample lies in the top ten.

This clonotype originated in a woman between 50 and 59 years old with COVID-19, enrolled during active disease. The sequenced sample was peripheral blood.

CDR3 sequence: CATSPPGQKGEQYF. The nucleotides are TGTGCCACCAGTCCGCCGGGACAAAAGGGCGAGCAGTACTTC. The chain is assembled from TRBV15 and TRBJ2-7; a weak D assignment points to TRBD1 (6 bases agree). The junction carries 18 bases between V and J, which are trimmed by 6 bases and 6 bases respectively. In the germline V gene (reference sequence), CDR1 corresponds to LNHNV and CDR2 to YYDKDF. Measured from the cysteine to the phenylalanine, the CDR3 is 14 residues long. Only the CDR3 region is kept as DNA, spanning 42 bases read in frame from base 1.